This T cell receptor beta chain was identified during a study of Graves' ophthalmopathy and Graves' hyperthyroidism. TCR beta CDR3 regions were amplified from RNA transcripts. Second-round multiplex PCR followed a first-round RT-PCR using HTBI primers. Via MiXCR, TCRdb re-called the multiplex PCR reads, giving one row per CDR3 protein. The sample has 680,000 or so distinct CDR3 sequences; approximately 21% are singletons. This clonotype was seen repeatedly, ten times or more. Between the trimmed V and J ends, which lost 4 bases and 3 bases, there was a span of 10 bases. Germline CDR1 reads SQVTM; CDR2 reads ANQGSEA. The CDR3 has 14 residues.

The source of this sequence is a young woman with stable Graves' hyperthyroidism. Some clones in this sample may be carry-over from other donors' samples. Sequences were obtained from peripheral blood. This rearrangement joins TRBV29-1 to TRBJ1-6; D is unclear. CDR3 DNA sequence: TGCAGCGTTGGAGAGGGTGACTATAATTCACCCCTCCACTTT. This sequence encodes CSVGEGDYNSPLHF.